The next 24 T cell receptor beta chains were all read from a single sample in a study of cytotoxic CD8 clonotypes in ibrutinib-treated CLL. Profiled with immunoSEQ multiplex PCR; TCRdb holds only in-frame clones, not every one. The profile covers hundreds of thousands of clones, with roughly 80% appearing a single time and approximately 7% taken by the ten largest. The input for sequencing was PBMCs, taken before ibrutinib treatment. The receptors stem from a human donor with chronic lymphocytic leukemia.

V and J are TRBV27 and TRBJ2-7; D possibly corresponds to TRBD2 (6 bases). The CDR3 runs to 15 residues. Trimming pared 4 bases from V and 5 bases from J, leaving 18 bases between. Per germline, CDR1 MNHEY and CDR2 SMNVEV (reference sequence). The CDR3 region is CASSSVEGGFHEQYF. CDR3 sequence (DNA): TGTGCCAGCAGTTCGGTGGAAGGAGGGTTCCACGAGCAGTACTTC.

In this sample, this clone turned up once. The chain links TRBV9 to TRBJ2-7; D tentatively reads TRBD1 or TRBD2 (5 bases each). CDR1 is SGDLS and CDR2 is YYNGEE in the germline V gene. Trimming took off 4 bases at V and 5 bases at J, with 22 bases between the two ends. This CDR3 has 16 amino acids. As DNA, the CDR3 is TGTGCCAGCAGCTTAGGGGCGGGCGGAGTCTGGGACGAGCAGTACTTC. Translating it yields CASSLGAGGVWDEQYF.

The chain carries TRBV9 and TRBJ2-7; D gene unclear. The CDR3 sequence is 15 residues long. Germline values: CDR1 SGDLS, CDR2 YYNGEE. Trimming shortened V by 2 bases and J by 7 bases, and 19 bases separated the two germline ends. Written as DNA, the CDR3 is TGTGCCAGCAGCGTCGTTCCATATGACGGAAAGGAGCAGTACTTC. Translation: CASSVVPYDGKEQYF.

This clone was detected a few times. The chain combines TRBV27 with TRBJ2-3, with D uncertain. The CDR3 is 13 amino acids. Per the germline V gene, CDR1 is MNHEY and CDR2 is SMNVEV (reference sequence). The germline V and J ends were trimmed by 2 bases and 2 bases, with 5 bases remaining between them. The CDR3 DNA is TGTGCCAGCAGTTTAGCAGTCACAGATACGCAGTATTTT. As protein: CASSLAVTDTQYF.

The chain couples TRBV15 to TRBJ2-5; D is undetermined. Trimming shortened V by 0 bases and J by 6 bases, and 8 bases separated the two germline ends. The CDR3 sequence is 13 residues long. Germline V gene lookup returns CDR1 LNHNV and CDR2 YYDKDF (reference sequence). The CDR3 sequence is CATSRELVKTQYF. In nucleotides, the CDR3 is TGTGCCACCAGCAGAGAACTGGTGAAGACCCAGTACTTC. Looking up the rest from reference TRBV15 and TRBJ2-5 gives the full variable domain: DAMVIQNPRYQVTQFGKPVTLSCSQTLNHNVMYWYQQKSSQAPKLLFHYYDKDFNNEADTPDNFQSRRPNTSFCFLDIRSPGLGDTAMYLCATSRELVKTQYFGPGTRLLVL.

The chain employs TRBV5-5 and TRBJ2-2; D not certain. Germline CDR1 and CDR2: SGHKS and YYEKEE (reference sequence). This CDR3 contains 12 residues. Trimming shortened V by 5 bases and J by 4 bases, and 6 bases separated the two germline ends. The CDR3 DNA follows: TGTGCCAGCAGACCTAGCACCGGGGAGCTGTTTTTT. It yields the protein CASRPSTGELFF.

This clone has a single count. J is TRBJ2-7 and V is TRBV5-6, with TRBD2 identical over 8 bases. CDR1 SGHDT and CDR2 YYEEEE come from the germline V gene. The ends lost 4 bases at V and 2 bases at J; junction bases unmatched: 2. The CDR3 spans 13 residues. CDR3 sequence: CASSLGRAYEQYF. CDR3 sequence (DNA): TGTGCCAGCAGCCTCGGGAGGGCCTACGAGCAGTACTTC.

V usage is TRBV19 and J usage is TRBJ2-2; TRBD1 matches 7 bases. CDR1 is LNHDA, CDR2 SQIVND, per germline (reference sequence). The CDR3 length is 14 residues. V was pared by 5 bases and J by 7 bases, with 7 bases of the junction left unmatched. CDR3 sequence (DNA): TGTGCCAGTAGTCCTGACAGGGCGGTCGGGGAGCTGTTTTTT. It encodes CASSPDRAVGELFF.

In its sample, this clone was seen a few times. In DNA, the CDR3 is TGTGCCAGCAGCTTACCTACTACCTACGAGCAGTACTTC. Translated: CASSLPTTYEQYF. The chain uses TRBV7-9 and TRBJ2-7; D is undetermined. The CDR3 is 13 residues long. Trimming removed 2 bases from V and 2 bases from J, with 7 bases in between. Germline V gene data show CDR1 as SEHNR and CDR2 as FQNEAQ (reference sequence).

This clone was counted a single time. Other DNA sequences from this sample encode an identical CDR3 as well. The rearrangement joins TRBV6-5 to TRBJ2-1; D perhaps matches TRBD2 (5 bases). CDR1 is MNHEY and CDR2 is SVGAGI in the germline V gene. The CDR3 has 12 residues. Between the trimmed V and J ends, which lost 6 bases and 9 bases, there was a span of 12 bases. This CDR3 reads CASSLGGGEQFF. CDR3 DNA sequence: TGTGCCAGCAGCCTAGGTGGAGGTGAGCAGTTCTTC.

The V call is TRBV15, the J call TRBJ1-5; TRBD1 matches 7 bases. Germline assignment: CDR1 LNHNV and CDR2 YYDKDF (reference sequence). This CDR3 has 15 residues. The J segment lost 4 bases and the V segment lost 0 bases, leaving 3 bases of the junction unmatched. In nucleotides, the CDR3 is TGTGCCACCAGCAGAGATCCAGGGGGGAATCAGCCCCAGCATTTT. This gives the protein CATSRDPGGNQPQHF.

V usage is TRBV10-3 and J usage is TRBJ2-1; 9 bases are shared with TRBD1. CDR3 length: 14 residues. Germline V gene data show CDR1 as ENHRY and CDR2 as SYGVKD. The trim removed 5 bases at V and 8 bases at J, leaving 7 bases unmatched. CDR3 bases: TGTGCCATCAGTCGAAGGGACAGGGAGTATGAGCAGTTCTTC. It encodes CAISRRDREYEQFF.

CDR3 protein: CASSAGGRNEQFF. CDR3 DNA sequence: TGCGCCAGCAGTGCGGGAGGGAGGAATGAGCAGTTCTTC. The chain couples TRBV10-1 to TRBJ2-1; 8 bases align to TRBD2. This CDR3 is 13 amino acids long. Trimming cost V 4 bases and J 7 bases; bases outside gene matches: 3. Germline CDR1 is WNHNN and CDR2 is SYGVQD (reference sequence).

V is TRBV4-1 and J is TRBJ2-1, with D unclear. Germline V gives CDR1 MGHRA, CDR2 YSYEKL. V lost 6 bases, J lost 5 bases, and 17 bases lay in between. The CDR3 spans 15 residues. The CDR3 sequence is CASRTAEESDNEQFF. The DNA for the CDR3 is TGCGCCAGCAGGACGGCTGAGGAGAGCGACAATGAGCAGTTCTTC.

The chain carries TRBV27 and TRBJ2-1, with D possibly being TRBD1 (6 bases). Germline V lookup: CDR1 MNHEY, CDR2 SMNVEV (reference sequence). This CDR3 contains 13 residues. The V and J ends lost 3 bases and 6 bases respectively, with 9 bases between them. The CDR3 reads CASSLSGANEQFF. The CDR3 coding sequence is TGTGCCAGCAGTTTGTCAGGGGCCAATGAGCAGTTCTTC.

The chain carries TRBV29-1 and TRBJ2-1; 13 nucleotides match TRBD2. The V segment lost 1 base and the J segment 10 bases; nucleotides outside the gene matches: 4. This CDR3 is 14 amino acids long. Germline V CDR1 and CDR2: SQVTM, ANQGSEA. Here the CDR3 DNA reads TGCAGCGTTGAAGGGACTAGCGGGAGTTGGGAGCAGTTCTTC. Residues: CSVEGTSGSWEQFF.

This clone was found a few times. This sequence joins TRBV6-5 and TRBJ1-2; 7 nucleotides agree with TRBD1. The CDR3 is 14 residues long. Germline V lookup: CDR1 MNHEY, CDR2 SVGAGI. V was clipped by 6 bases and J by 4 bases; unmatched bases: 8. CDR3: CASSDRQGSYGYTF. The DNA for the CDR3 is TGTGCCAGCAGCGACCGACAGGGCTCCTATGGCTACACCTTC.

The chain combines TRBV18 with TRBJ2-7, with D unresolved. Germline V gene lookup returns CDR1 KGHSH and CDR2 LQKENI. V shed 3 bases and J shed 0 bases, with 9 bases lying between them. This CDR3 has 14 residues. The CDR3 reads CASSPFTNSYEQYF. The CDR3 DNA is TGTGCCAGCTCACCTTTTACAAACTCCTACGAGCAGTACTTC.

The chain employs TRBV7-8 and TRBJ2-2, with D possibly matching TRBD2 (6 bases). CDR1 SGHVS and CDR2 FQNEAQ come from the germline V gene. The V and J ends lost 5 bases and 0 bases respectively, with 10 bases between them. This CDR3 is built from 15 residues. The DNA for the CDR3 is TGTGCCAGCAGCATACTAGCCACGAACACCGGGGAGCTGTTTTTT. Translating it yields CASSILATNTGELFF. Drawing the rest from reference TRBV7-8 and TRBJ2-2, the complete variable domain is GAGVSQSPRYKVAKRGQDVALRCDPISGHVSLFWYQQALGQGPEFLTYFQNEAQLDKSGLPSDRFFAERPEGSVSTLKIQRTQQEDSAVYLCASSILATNTGELFFGEGSRLTVL.

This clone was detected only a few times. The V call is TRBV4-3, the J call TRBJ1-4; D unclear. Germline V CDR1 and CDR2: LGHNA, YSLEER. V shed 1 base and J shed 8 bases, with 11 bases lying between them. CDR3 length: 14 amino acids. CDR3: CASSQGLMEEKLFF. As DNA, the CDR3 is TGCGCCAGCAGCCAAGGTCTAATGGAGGAAAAACTGTTTTTT.

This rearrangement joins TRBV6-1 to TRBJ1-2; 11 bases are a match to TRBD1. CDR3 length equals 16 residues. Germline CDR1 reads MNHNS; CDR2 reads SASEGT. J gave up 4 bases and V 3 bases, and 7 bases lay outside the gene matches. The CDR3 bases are TGTGCCAGCAGTGATACGCGGGACAGGGGGACCTATGGCTACACCTTC. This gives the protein CASSDTRDRGTYGYTF.

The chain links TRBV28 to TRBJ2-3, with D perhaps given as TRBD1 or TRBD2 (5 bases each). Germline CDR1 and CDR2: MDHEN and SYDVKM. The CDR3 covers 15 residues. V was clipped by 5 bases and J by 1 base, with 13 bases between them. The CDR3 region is CASSAPGRGTDTQYF. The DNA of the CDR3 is TGTGCCAGCAGTGCACCGGGACGGGGCACAGATACGCAGTATTTT.

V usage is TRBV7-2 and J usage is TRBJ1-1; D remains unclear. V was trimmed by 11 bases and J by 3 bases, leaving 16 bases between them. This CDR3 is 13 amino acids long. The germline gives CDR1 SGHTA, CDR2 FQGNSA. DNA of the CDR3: TGTGCCGCCCCTAGCGGGGAATACACTGAAGCTTTCTTT. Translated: CAAPSGEYTEAFF.

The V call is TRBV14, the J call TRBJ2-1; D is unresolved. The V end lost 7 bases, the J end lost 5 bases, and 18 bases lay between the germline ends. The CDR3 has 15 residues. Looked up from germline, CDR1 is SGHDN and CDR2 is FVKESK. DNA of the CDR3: TGTGCCAGCAACCCGCCCGCGGAGTTTAACAATGAGCAGTTCTTC. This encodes CASNPPAEFNNEQFF.